This TCR beta chain was sequenced for a study of cytomegalovirus exposure and HLA in healthy donors. V dropped 6 bases and J dropped 0 bases, with 13 bases sitting between them. The CDR3 covers 15 residues. CDR1 is ENHRY and CDR2 is SYGVKD in the germline V gene. Primers: 60 Vbeta forward and 13 Jbeta reverse. The data were produced by immunoSEQ multiplex PCR, yet TCRdb's version contains in-frame clones alone and is incomplete. The profile shows roughly 140,000 clones, approximately 72% of them singletons. This clone was counted a single time. The sample was PBMCs. V and J are TRBV10-3 and TRBJ2-3, with a tentative D call TRBD2 (6 bases). This TCR came from a man in his late teens or twenties in good health and CMV-seronegative. The CDR3 is CAISGDSTSTDTQYF. In DNA form, the CDR3 reads TGTGCCATCAGCGGGGACTCAACAAGCACAGATACGCAGTATTTT.